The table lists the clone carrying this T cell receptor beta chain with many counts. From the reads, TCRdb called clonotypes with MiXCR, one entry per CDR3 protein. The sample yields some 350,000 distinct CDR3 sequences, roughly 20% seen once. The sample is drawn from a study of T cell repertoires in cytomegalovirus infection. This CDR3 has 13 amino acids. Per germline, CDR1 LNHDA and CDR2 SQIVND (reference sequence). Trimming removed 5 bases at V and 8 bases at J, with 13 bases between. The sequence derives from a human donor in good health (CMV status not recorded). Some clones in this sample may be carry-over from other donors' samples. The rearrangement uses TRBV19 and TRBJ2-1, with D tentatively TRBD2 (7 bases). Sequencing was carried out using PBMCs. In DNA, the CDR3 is TGTGCCAGTAGTTTTGGGGGGGCTGATGAGCAGTTCTTC. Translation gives CASSFGGADEQFF.